A single sample is the source of the 23 T cell receptor beta chains below, sequenced in a study of blood T cells in healthy people across ages. For the second PCR, which ran for about 6 to 11 cycles, a sample-barcoded 5' primer and a J-beta primer mix were used. TCRdb reanalysed the 5' RACE reads using MiXCR and keeps one entry per CDR3 protein. There are 550,000 to 600,000 distinct CDR3 sequences in the sample; around half occur only once, and about 26% lies in the top ten. The sequenced material came from blood. These receptors originate from a man older than 75 in good health.

Only one count was recorded for this clonotype. The junction shows a germline mismatch at one end, possibly a read error. The V and J genes are TRBV10-3 and TRBJ2-5; D gene ambiguous. The CDR3 has 13 residues. Germline CDR1 is ENHRY and CDR2 is SYGVKD. DNA of the CDR3: TGCGCCATCAGTGATTCAAGACAAGAGACCCAGTACTTC. Its translation: CAISDSRQETQYF.

This sequence joins TRBV12-3 or TRBV12-4 and TRBJ2-7, with D possibly matching TRBD2 (7 bases). Trimming cost V 7 bases and J 0 bases, with 13 bases left between them. This CDR3 comprises 14 residues. The CDR3 loop is CASTLGGGSYEQYF. CDR3 sequence (DNA): TGTGCCAGCACCTTAGGGGGGGGCTCCTACGAGCAGTACTTC.

There are many counts of this clonotype. This chain connects TRBV6-5 to TRBJ2-7, with TRBD2 as a possible D gene (5 bases). Germline lookup yields CDR1 MNHEY and CDR2 SVGAGI. The CDR3 extends over 16 amino acids. The V gene lost 5 bases and the J gene lost 1 base, with 18 bases spanning the gap. The CDR3 sequence: CASSRTPGSNSYEQYF. The CDR3 region has the DNA TGTGCCAGCAGTAGGACTCCGGGATCCAATTCCTACGAGCAGTACTTC.

DNA of the CDR3: TGTGCCACCAGTGACAGCCCGGGACTAGCGGGAGAGGGTGAGCAGTTCTTC. Translated: CATSDSPGLAGEGEQFF. The chain has TRBV24-1 and TRBJ2-1; 14 bases agree with TRBD2. Per the germline V gene, CDR1 is KGHDR and CDR2 is SFDVKD. The CDR3 loop spans 17 amino acids. The junction had 10 bases not matched to a gene; V was cut back by 4 bases and J by 9 bases.

This clonotype was counted at least ten times. CDR3 sequence (DNA): TGCAGCGTTGTCGCTCGGGAGAGGGGTTCTTACAATGAGCAGTTCTTC. Translating it yields CSVVARERGSYNEQFF. The chain recombines TRBV29-1 with TRBJ2-1; weak D call: TRBD2 (6 bases). CDR3 length: 16 residues. From germline, CDR1 is SQVTM and CDR2 ANQGSEA. The V and J ends lost 4 bases and 4 bases respectively, with 20 bases between them.

V gene TRBV2 combines with J gene TRBJ1-4; TRBD1 matches at 7 bases. J gave up 3 bases and V 3 bases, and 4 bases lay outside the gene matches. The CDR3 is made up of 15 amino acids. The germline V gene has CDR1 SNHLY and CDR2 FYNNEI. CDR3 in DNA: TGTGCCAGCAGTGAGACAGGGAGTCCTAATGAAAAACTGTTTTTT. Translated, it gives CASSETGSPNEKLFF.

The chain uses TRBV11-3 and TRBJ2-3, with D uncertain. This CDR3 has 15 amino acids. Germline V gene lookup returns CDR1 SGHNT and CDR2 YENEEA. V was clipped by 5 bases and J by 1 base, with 13 bases between them. CDR3 residues: CASSPTRTGTDTQYF. In DNA, the CDR3 is TGTGCCAGCAGCCCCACCCGGACGGGCACAGATACGCAGTATTTT.

V usage is TRBV5-1 and J usage is TRBJ1-1; TRBD1 might be the D (6 bases). Trimming stripped 3 bases from V and 5 bases from J, with 14 bases between. Germline CDR1 reads SGHRS; CDR2 reads YFSETQ. This CDR3 is 14 amino acids long. CDR3 protein: CASSSGGRETEAFF. CDR3 in DNA: TGCGCCAGCAGCTCGGGGGGCCGGGAAACTGAAGCTTTCTTT.

This sequence joins TRBV3-1 and TRBJ1-1; 7 bases are shared with TRBD1. Trimming cost V 0 bases and J 11 bases; bases outside gene matches: 3. CDR3 length equals 12 residues. CDR1 is LGHDT, CDR2 YNNKEL, per germline (reference sequence). The CDR3 loop is CASSQETGHAFF. The CDR3 DNA sequence: TGTGCCAGCAGCCAAGAGACAGGGCACGCTTTCTTT. The full variable domain, with the rest looked up from reference TRBV3-1 and TRBJ1-1, is DTAVSQTPKYLVTQMGNDKSIKCEQNLGHDTMYWYKQDSKKFLKIMFSYNNKELIINETVPNRFSPKSPDKAHLNLHINSLELGDSAVYFCASSQETGHAFFGQGTRLTVV.

This clonotype was seen a handful of times. The chain uses TRBV6-2 or TRBV6-3 and TRBJ2-6; D unclear. CDR1 and CDR2 (germline): MNHEY, SVGEGT. The CDR3 is made up of 16 amino acids. V dropped 6 bases and J dropped 0 bases, with 12 bases sitting between them. CDR3 bases: TGTGCCAGCAGCAAAGCACTTAGCTCTGGGGCCAACGTCCTGACTTTC. Its protein is CASSKALSSGANVLTF.

The V gene is TRBV19, the J gene TRBJ1-5; D not resolved. V was trimmed by 2 bases and J by 5 bases, leaving 10 bases between them. Germline V CDR1 and CDR2: LNHDA, SQIVND (reference sequence). CDR3 size: 14 residues. The CDR3: CASSIRDGYQPQHF. In DNA form, the CDR3 reads TGTGCCAGTAGTATAAGGGATGGTTATCAGCCCCAGCATTTT.

The chain has TRBV6-2 or TRBV6-3 and TRBJ2-3, with TRBD2 matching over 10 bases. J was trimmed by 10 bases and V by 7 bases; bases with no gene match: 17. The germline V gene encodes CDR1 MNHEY and CDR2 SVGEGT. This CDR3 comprises 16 residues. This chain's CDR3 is CASTPRGGPSGGAQYF. The DNA of the CDR3 is TGTGCCAGCACTCCCCGTGGAGGGCCTAGCGGGGGAGCGCAGTATTTT.

The rearrangement uses TRBV20-1 and TRBJ2-7; the match to TRBD2 covers 8 bases. The CDR3 has 14 residues. Germline V gives CDR1 DFQATT, CDR2 SNEGSKA (reference sequence). V lost 2 bases, J lost 3 bases, and 6 bases stayed unmatched. In nucleotides, the CDR3 is TGCAGTGCTAGAACCCCGGGACTAGACTACGAGCAGTACTTC. Its protein product is CSARTPGLDYEQYF.

There are many counts of this clonotype. V is TRBV29-1 and J is TRBJ2-7; 8 bases line up with TRBD1. The CDR3 consists of 15 residues. Germline V lookup: CDR1 SQVTM, CDR2 ANQGSEA. V shed 0 bases and J 7 bases; nucleotides not matched to a gene: 11. The DNA for the CDR3 is TGCAGCGTTGAAGATTGGTCGACAGGGGCGCGGGAGCAGTACTTC. Amino acids: CSVEDWSTGAREQYF.

A few counts support this clonotype. The rearrangement joins TRBV12-5 to TRBJ2-3, with D tentatively TRBD2 (6 bases). V lost 5 bases, J lost 2 bases, and 14 bases lay in between. The CDR3 has 15 residues. CDR1 LGHNT and CDR2 FRNRAP come from the germline V gene. The CDR3 sequence is CASGPAGSSTDTQYF. CDR3 coding DNA: TGTGCTAGTGGTCCCGCGGGATCCTCCACAGATACGCAGTATTTT.

In its sample, this clonotype was seen a few times. The V gene is TRBV12-3 or TRBV12-4, the J gene TRBJ2-7; maybe TRBD1 (5 bases). The CDR3 extends over 13 amino acids. V was trimmed by 6 bases and J by 0 bases, leaving 9 bases between them. For the CDR3, the DNA is TGTGCCAGCAGGGACACCAACTCCTACGAGCAGTACTTC. Protein sequence: CASRDTNSYEQYF.

For this clonotype: A read error may produce the germline difference seen at one junction end. The rearrangement uses TRBV7-8 and TRBJ2-6; 10 bases align to TRBD1. Germline CDR1 reads SGHVS; CDR2 reads FQNEAQ. This CDR3 is built from 18 residues. CDR3 DNA sequence: TGTGCCAGCAGCGCTGGGGGGGACAGGGGTGGTGGGGCCGACGTCCTGACTTTC. This translates into CASSAGGDRGGGADVLTF.

The genes are TRBV20-1 and TRBJ1-2, with no clear D. The CDR3 consists of 13 residues. From germline, CDR1 is DFQATT and CDR2 SNEGSKA (reference sequence). V was trimmed by 6 bases and J by 4 bases, leaving 15 bases between them. CDR3 in amino acids: CSAPEGPLYGYTF. In DNA, the CDR3 is TGCAGTGCCCCGGAGGGCCCCCTCTATGGCTACACCTTC.

As concerns this clonotype: A read error may produce the germline difference seen at one junction end. The V gene is TRBV29-1, the J gene TRBJ2-1; 10 nucleotides line up with TRBD2. The CDR3 extends over 16 amino acids. CDR1 is SQVTM and CDR2 is ANQGSEA in the germline V gene. CDR3 amino acids: CSVVPLGLAGVNGQFF. In nucleotides, the CDR3 is TGCAGCGTTGTCCCCCTTGGTCTAGCGGGAGTTAATGGGCAGTTCTTC.

This clonotype was recorded a few times. The chain recombines TRBV25-1 with TRBJ1-2, with D maybe TRBD1 (5 bases). Per germline, CDR1 MGHDK and CDR2 SYGVNS. Trimming stripped 4 bases from V and 4 bases from J, with 7 bases between. The CDR3 runs to 12 residues. The CDR3: CASSAGGYGYTF. The CDR3 DNA follows: TGTGCCAGCAGTGCGGGGGGCTATGGCTACACCTTC.

This clonotype was seen only a few times. This chain uses TRBV28 with TRBJ2-7; 9 bases fit TRBD1. The CDR3 is made up of 15 amino acids. Trimming removed 6 bases from V and 2 bases from J; junction bases left unmatched: 8. In germline, CDR1 is MDHEN, CDR2 SYDVKM. CDR3 nucleotide sequence: TGTGCCAGCAGACCGCCTGGGACAGGGACCTACGAGCAGTACTTC. This codes for CASRPPGTGTYEQYF.

Ten or more counts support this clonotype. The genes are TRBV6-5 and TRBJ2-5, with D possibly TRBD1 on 6 matching bases. Trimming removed 0 bases at V and 5 bases at J, with 10 bases between. CDR1 is MNHEY and CDR2 is SVGAGI in the germline V gene. There are 14 residues in the CDR3. As DNA, the CDR3 is TGTGCCAGCAGTTACTCCTGGGGGCAGGAGACCCAGTACTTC. Amino acids: CASSYSWGQETQYF.

With respect to this clonotype: Since a much larger clone is just one base distant, this may be a read error. This chain uses TRBV7-9 with TRBJ2-7; D remains unclear. The CDR3 loop spans 13 amino acids. Germline CDR1 reads SEHNR; CDR2 reads FQNEAQ (reference sequence). The V gene lost 0 bases and the J gene lost 7 bases, with 10 bases spanning the gap. This CDR3 is CASSLANYNEQYF. CDR3 coding DNA: TGTGCCAGCAGCTTAGCTAACTACAATGAGCAGTACTTC. The whole variable domain, filled in from reference TRBV7-9 and TRBJ2-7, reads DTGVSQNPRHKITKRGQNVTFRCDPISEHNRLYWYRQTLGQGPEFLTYFQNEAQLEKSRLLSDRFSAERPKGSFSTLEIQRTEQGDSAMYLCASSLANYNEQYFGPGTRLTVT.